This is a list of T cell receptor beta chains from one sample in a study of T cells in Graves' hyperthyroidism and ophthalmopathy. One entry per CDR3 protein, called by TCRdb with MiXCR from the multiplex PCR reads. The sample lists approximately 380,000 distinct CDR3 sequences, roughly 20% occurring once. Source material: blood. The receptor set was obtained from a man aged 18-30 years with Graves' ophthalmopathy. The CDR3 runs from the conserved cysteine through the conserved F or W. Each record gives: D gene, V gene, clone size, J gene, CDR3 protein, CDR3 DNA. D genes are given only for firm matches. Only some rows state a clone size, as once, few, many or a class for expanded clones.

d_gene: -
v_gene: TRBV5-1
abundance: -
j_gene: TRBJ2-3
CDR3aa: CASSLGGGAGTDTQYF
CDR3nt: TGCGCCAGCAGCTTGGGGGGGGGGGCAGGCACAGATACGCAGTATTTT

d_gene: TRBD1
v_gene: TRBV12-3/TRBV12-4
abundance: -
j_gene: TRBJ2-1
CDR3aa: CASSTTGTGGHNEQFF
CDR3nt: TGTGCCAGCAGTACCACCGGGACAGGGGGCCACAATGAGCAGTTCTTC

d_gene: TRBD1
v_gene: TRBV29-1
abundance: -
j_gene: TRBJ1-1
CDR3aa: CSVITGVNTEAFF
CDR3nt: TGCAGCGTAATAACAGGGGTGAACACTGAAGCTTTCTTT

d_gene: TRBD1
v_gene: TRBV6-1
abundance: -
j_gene: TRBJ2-2
CDR3aa: CASRTGGTVGELFF
CDR3nt: TGTGCCAGCAGGACAGGGGGCACTGTAGGGGAGCTGTTTTTT

d_gene: TRBD1
v_gene: TRBV14
abundance: many
j_gene: TRBJ2-3
CDR3aa: CASSHRPGQGTDTQYF
CDR3nt: TGTGCCAGCAGCCACAGACCGGGACAGGGGACAGATACGCAGTATTTT

d_gene: -
v_gene: TRBV28
abundance: -
j_gene: TRBJ2-5
CDR3aa: CASSLQHQETQYF
CDR3nt: TGTGCCAGCAGTTTACAGCACCAAGAGACCCAGTACTTC

d_gene: -
v_gene: TRBV10-1
abundance: -
j_gene: TRBJ2-3
CDR3aa: CASSSSRSKADTQYF
CDR3nt: TGCGCCAGCAGCTCTAGCAGGTCGAAGGCAGATACGCAGTATTTT

d_gene: TRBD1
v_gene: TRBV20-1
abundance: many
j_gene: TRBJ1-1
CDR3aa: CSARRGHGNTEAFF
CDR3nt: TGCAGTGCTAGGAGGGGGCACGGGAACACTGAAGCTTTCTTT

d_gene: TRBD2
v_gene: TRBV12-3/TRBV12-4
abundance: few
j_gene: TRBJ2-7
CDR3aa: CASSPNTGGVYEQYF
CDR3nt: TGTGCCAGCAGTCCCAACACTGGGGGGGTCTACGAGCAGTACTTC

d_gene: -
v_gene: TRBV11-2
abundance: few
j_gene: TRBJ2-1
CDR3aa: CASSLARDNEQFF
CDR3nt: TGTGCCAGCAGCTTAGCCCGTGACAATGAGCAGTTCTTC

d_gene: TRBD1
v_gene: TRBV11-2
abundance: many
j_gene: TRBJ2-7
CDR3aa: CASSPSPRGYEQYF
CDR3nt: TGTGCCAGCAGCCCCTCCCCCAGGGGGTACGAGCAGTACTTC

d_gene: -
v_gene: TRBV5-1
abundance: many
j_gene: TRBJ1-4
CDR3aa: CASSLDSSSEKLFF
CDR3nt: TGCGCCAGCAGCTTGGATAGCTCATCGGAAAAACTGTTTTTT

d_gene: TRBD1
v_gene: TRBV19
abundance: few
j_gene: TRBJ1-1
CDR3aa: CASQTQGAHTEAFF
CDR3nt: TGTGCCAGCCAAACACAGGGGGCGCACACTGAAGCTTTCTTT

d_gene: -
v_gene: TRBV7-9
abundance: few
j_gene: TRBJ1-2
CDR3aa: CASSHRDRPNGYTF
CDR3nt: TGTGCCAGCAGCCATCGCGATAGGCCGAATGGCTACACCTTC

d_gene: -
v_gene: TRBV20-1
abundance: many
j_gene: TRBJ1-5
CDR3aa: CSAREARNNQPQHF
CDR3nt: TGCAGTGCTCGCGAGGCCAGGAACAATCAGCCCCAGCATTTT

d_gene: -
v_gene: TRBV27
abundance: many
j_gene: TRBJ1-4
CDR3aa: CASSFGPKDPRREKLFF
CDR3nt: TGTGCCAGCAGTTTTGGCCCGAAGGACCCCCGAAGGGAAAAACTGTTTTTT

d_gene: TRBD1
v_gene: TRBV9
abundance: -
j_gene: TRBJ1-4
CDR3aa: CASSDPGTDTVATNEKLFF
CDR3nt: TGTGCCAGCAGCGATCCTGGGACAGATACAGTTGCAACTAATGAAAAACTGTTTTTT

d_gene: TRBD1
v_gene: TRBV9
abundance: few
j_gene: TRBJ1-4
CDR3aa: CASSKGQGASEKLFF
CDR3nt: TGTGCCAGCAGCAAAGGACAGGGGGCTTCTGAAAAACTGTTTTTT

d_gene: -
v_gene: TRBV7-9
abundance: many
j_gene: TRBJ2-5
CDR3aa: CASSVATETQYF
CDR3nt: TGTGCCAGCAGCGTAGCAACGGAGACCCAGTACTTC

d_gene: -
v_gene: TRBV12-3/TRBV12-4
abundance: many
j_gene: TRBJ1-1
CDR3aa: CASSFGPGDTEAFF
CDR3nt: TGTGCCAGCAGTTTTGGACCGGGGGACACTGAAGCTTTCTTT

d_gene: TRBD2
v_gene: TRBV6-5
abundance: many
j_gene: TRBJ2-5
CDR3aa: CASSYPGTSTETQYF
CDR3nt: TGTGCCAGCAGTTACCCGGGGACTAGTACGGAGACCCAGTACTTC

d_gene: TRBD1
v_gene: TRBV29-1
abundance: few
j_gene: TRBJ2-7
CDR3aa: CSILDRGRYEQYF
CDR3nt: TGCAGCATCCTGGACAGGGGTCGGTACGAGCAGTACTTC

d_gene: TRBD2
v_gene: TRBV6-1
abundance: many
j_gene: TRBJ2-1
CDR3aa: CASSQLAGSYNEQFF
CDR3nt: TGTGCCAGCAGTCAACTAGCGGGGTCCTACAATGAGCAGTTCTTC

d_gene: -
v_gene: TRBV11-2
abundance: many
j_gene: TRBJ1-6
CDR3aa: CASSLGGPLHF
CDR3nt: TGTGCCAGCAGCTTAGGAGGACCCCTCCACTTT

d_gene: -
v_gene: TRBV20-1
abundance: many
j_gene: TRBJ2-3
CDR3aa: CSARVTGAAGESTDTQYF
CDR3nt: TGCAGTGCTAGAGTCACAGGGGCAGCGGGGGAATCCACAGATACGCAGTATTTT

d_gene: -
v_gene: TRBV2
abundance: many
j_gene: TRBJ2-3
CDR3aa: CASSGEATQYF
CDR3nt: TGTGCCAGCAGTGGGGAGGCGACGCAGTATTTT

d_gene: -
v_gene: TRBV6-1
abundance: -
j_gene: TRBJ2-3
CDR3aa: CAGQGQSTDTQYF
CDR3nt: TGTGCCGGACAAGGACAGAGCACAGATACGCAGTATTTT

d_gene: -
v_gene: TRBV14
abundance: many
j_gene: TRBJ1-1
CDR3aa: CASSQGPYTEAFF
CDR3nt: TGTGCCAGCAGCCAAGGACCGTACACTGAAGCTTTCTTT

d_gene: TRBD1
v_gene: TRBV20-1
abundance: many
j_gene: TRBJ2-7
CDR3aa: CSARQGPRGQYF
CDR3nt: TGCAGTGCTCGACAGGGCCCGAGAGGGCAGTACTTC

d_gene: TRBD2
v_gene: TRBV2
abundance: few
j_gene: TRBJ2-1
CDR3aa: CASSEASGGRGEQFF
CDR3nt: TGTGCCAGCAGTGAAGCTAGCGGGGGGCGGGGTGAGCAGTTCTTC

d_gene: -
v_gene: TRBV5-1
abundance: many
j_gene: TRBJ2-7
CDR3aa: CASSPPTGTGGAEQYF
CDR3nt: TGCGCCAGCAGCCCCCCGACCGGGACCGGAGGAGCTGAGCAGTACTTC

d_gene: -
v_gene: TRBV7-2
abundance: -
j_gene: TRBJ2-3
CDR3aa: CASSLEPAGTDTQYF
CDR3nt: TGTGCCAGCAGCTTAGAGCCGGCCGGCACAGATACGCAGTATTTT

d_gene: -
v_gene: TRBV28
abundance: many
j_gene: TRBJ2-7
CDR3aa: CASSRTVMQIYEQYF
CDR3nt: TGTGCCAGCAGTCGGACAGTCATGCAGATATACGAGCAGTACTTC